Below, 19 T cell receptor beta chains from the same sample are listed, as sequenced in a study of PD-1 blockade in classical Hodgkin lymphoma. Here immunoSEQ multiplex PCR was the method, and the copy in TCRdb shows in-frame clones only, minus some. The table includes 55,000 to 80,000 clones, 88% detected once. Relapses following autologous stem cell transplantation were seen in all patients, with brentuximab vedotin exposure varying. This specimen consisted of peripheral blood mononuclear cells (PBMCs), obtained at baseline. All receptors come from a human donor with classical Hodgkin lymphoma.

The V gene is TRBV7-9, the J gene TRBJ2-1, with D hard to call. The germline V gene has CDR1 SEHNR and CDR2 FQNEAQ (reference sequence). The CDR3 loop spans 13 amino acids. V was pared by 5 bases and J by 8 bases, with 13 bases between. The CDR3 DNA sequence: TGTGCCAGCAGCACTTGGACCCTTGATGAGCAGTTCTTC. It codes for CASSTWTLDEQFF.

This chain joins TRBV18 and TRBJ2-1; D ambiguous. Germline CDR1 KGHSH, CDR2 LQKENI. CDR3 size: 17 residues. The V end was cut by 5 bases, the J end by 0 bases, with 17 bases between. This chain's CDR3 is CASSLVAPQSSYNEQFF. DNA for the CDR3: TGTGCCAGCTCATTAGTGGCACCCCAGAGCTCCTACAATGAGCAGTTCTTC.

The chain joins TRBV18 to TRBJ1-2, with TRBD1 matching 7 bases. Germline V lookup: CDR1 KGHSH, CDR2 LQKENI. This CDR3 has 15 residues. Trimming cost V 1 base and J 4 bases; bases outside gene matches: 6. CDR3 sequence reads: CASSPLQEGAYGYTF. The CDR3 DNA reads TGTGCCAGCTCACCACTACAGGAGGGGGCCTATGGCTACACCTTC.

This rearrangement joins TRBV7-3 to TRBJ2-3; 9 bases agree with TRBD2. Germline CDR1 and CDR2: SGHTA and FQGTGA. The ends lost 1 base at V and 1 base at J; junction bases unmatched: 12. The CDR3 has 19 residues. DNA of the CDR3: TGTGCCAGCAGCTTAAGTCGGCTAGCGGGGCCCCGGGGCACAGATACGCAGTATTTT. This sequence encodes CASSLSRLAGPRGTDTQYF.

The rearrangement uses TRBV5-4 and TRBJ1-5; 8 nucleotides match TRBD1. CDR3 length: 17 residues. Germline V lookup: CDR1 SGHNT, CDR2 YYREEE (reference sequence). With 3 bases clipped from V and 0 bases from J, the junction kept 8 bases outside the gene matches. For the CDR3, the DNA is TGTGCCAGCAGCTGGGGGACAGGCCTTCATAGCAATCAGCCCCAGCATTTT. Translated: CASSWGTGLHSNQPQHF. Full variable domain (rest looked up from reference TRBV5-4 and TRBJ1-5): ETGVTQSPTHLIKTRGQQVTLRCSSQSGHNTVSWYQQALGQGPQFIFQYYREEENGRGNFPPRFSGLQFPNYSSELNVNALELDDSALYLCASSWGTGLHSNQPQHFGDGTRLSIL.

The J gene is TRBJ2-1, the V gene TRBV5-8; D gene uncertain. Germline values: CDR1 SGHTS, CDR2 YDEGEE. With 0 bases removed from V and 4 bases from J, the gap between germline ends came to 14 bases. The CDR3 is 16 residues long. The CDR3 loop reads CASSLGTVLFYNEQFF. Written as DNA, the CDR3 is TGTGCCAGCAGCTTGGGTACAGTTCTTTTTTACAATGAGCAGTTCTTC.

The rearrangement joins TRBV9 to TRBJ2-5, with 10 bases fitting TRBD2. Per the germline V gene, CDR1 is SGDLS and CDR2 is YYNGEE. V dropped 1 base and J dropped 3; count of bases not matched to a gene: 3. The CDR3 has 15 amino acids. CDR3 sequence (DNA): TGTGCCAGCAGCGTAAGCGGACTAGCGGAAGAGACCCAGTACTTC. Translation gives CASSVSGLAEETQYF. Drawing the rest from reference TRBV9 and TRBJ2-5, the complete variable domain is DSGVTQTPKHLITATGQRVTLRCSPRSGDLSVYWYQQSLDQGLQFLIQYYNGEERAKGNILERFSAQQFPDLHSELNLSSLELGDSALYFCASSVSGLAEETQYFGPGTRLLVL.

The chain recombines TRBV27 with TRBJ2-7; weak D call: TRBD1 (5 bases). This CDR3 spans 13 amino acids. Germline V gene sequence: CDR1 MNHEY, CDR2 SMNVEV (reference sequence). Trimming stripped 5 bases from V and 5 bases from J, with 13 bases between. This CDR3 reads CASSTDIRNEQYF. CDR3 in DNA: TGTGCCAGCAGTACGGACATAAGGAACGAGCAGTACTTC.

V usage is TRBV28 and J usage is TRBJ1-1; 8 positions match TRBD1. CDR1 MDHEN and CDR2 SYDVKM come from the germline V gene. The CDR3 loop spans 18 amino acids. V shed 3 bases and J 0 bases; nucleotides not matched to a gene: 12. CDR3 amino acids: CASSFNLRQGHMNTEAFF. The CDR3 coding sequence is TGTGCCAGCAGTTTCAACTTAAGACAGGGGCACATGAACACTGAAGCTTTCTTT.

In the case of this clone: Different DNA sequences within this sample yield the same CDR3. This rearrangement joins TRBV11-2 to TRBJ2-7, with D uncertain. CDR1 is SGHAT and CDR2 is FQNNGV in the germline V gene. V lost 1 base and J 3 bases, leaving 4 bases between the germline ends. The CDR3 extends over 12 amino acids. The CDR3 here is CASSLGVYEQYF. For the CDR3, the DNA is TGTGCCAGCAGCTTAGGTGTCTACGAGCAGTACTTC.

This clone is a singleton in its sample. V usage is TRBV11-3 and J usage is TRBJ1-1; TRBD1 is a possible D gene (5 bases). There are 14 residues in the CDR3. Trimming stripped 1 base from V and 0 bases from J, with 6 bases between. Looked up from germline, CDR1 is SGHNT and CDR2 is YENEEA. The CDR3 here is CASSLGGMNTEAFF. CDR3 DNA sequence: TGTGCCAGCAGCTTAGGGGGCATGAACACTGAAGCTTTCTTT.

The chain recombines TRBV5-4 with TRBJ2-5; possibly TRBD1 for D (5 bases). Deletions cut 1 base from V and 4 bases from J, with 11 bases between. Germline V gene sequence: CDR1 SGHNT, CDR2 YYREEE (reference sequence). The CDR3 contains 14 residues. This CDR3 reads CASSLTGLGETQYF. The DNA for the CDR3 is TGTGCCAGCAGCTTGACAGGTCTCGGAGAGACCCAGTACTTC.

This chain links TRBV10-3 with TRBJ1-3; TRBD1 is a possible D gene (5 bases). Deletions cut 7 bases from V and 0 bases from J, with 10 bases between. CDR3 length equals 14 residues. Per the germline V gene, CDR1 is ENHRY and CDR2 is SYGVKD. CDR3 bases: TGTGCCATCATTGGGACCGACTCTGGAAACACCATATATTTT. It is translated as CAIIGTDSGNTIYF.

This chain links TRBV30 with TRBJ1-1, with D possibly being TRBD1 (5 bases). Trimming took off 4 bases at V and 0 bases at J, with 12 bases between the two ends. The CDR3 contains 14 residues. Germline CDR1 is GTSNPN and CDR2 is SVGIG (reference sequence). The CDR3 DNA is TGTGCCTGGACGACAGACTTCATGAACACTGAAGCTTTCTTT. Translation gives CAWTTDFMNTEAFF. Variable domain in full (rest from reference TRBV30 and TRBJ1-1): SQTIHQWPATLVQPVGSPLSLECTVEGTSNPNLYWYRQAAGRGLQLLFYSVGIGQISSEVPQNLSASRPQDRQFILSSKKLLLSDSGFYLCAWTTDFMNTEAFFGQGTRLTVV.

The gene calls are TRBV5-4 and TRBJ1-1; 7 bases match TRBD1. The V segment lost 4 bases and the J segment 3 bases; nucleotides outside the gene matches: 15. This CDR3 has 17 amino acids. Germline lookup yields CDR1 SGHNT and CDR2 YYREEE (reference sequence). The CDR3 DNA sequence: TGTGCCAGCAGCCCCAGACAGGGAAGGGGATCTGACACTGAAGCTTTCTTT. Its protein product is CASSPRQGRGSDTEAFF.

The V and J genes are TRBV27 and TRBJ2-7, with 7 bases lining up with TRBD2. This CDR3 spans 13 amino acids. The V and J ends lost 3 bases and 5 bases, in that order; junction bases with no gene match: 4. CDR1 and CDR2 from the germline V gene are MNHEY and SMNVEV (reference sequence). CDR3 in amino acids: CASSLGGYDEQYF. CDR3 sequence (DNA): TGTGCCAGCAGTTTGGGGGGGTACGACGAGCAGTACTTC.

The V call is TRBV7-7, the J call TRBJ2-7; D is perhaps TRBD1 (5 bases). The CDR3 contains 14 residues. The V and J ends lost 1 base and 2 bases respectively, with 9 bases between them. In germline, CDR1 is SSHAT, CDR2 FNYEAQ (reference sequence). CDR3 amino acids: CASSLDDRTYEQYF. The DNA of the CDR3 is TGTGCCAGCAGCTTAGACGACAGAACCTACGAGCAGTACTTC. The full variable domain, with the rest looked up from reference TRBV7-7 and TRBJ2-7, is GAGVSQSPRYKVTKRGQDVTLRCDPISSHATLYWYQQALGQGPEFLTYFNYEAQPDKSGLPSDRFSAERPEGSISTLTIQRTEQRDSAMYRCASSLDDRTYEQYFGPGTRLTVT.

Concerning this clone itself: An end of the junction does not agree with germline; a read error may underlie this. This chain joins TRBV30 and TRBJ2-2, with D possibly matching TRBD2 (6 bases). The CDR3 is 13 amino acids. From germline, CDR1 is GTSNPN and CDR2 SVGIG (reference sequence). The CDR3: CGRLGGNTGELFF. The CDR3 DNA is TGCGGCCGCCTCGGGGGGAACACCGGGGAGCTGTTTTTT. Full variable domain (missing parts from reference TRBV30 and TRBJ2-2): SQTIHQWPATLVQPVGSPLSLECTVEGTSNPNLYWYRQAAGRGLQLLFYSVGIGQISSEVPQNLSASRPQDRQFILSSKKLLLSDSGFYLCGRLGGNTGELFFGEGSRLTVL.

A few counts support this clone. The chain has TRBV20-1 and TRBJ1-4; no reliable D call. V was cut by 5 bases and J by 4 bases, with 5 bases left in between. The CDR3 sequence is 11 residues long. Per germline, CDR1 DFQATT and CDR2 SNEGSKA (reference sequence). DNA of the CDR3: TGCAGTGCTCCACATAATGAAAAACTGTTTTTT. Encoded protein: CSAPHNEKLFF.